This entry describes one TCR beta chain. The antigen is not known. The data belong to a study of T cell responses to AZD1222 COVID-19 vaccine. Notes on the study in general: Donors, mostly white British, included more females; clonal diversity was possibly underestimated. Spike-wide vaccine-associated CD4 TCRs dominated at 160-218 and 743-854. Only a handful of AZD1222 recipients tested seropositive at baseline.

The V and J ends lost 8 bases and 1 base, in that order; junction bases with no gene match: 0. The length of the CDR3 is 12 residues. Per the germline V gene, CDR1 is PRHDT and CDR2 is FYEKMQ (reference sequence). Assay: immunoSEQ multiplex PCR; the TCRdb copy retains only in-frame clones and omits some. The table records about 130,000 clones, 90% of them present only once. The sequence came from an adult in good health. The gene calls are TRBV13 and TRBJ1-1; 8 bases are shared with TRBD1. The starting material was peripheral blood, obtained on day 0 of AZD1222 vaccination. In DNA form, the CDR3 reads TGTGCCAGCGACAGGGGGAACACTGAAGCTTTCTTT. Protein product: CASDRGNTEAFF.